Given below is one T cell receptor (beta chain) in context. Antigen unknown. The data derive from a study of vaccination effects on CD4 cells after COVID-19. Looking at the study overall: Relative to the second dose, post-vaccine samples were obtained a median of 72 days later. Study-wide findings and caveats: Clones of infection and vaccine origin contracted markedly late after vaccination.

Repertoires were generated with immunoSEQ multiplex PCR, while TCRdb's copy carries only in-frame clones and drops some. The sample has about 24,000 clones; more than 65% are singletons. Germline V gene lookup returns CDR1 SGHTS and CDR2 YDEGEE. Trimming pared 0 bases from V and 1 base from J, leaving 14 bases between. CDR3 length: 16 residues. Using viral peptide pools, the ViraFEST assay grew out antigen-specific CD4+ T cells prior to sequencing. On day 10 of culture, CD4+ T cells were separated out. The cohort was immunized with two doses of either the BNT162b2 or mRNA-1273 vaccine. The sequence derives from a human donor who received a COVID-19 vaccine. The specimen was CD4+ T cells from PBMCs cultured with SARS-CoV-2 spike peptides, collected after COVID-19 vaccination. The chain carries TRBV5-8 and TRBJ2-7; D is uncertain. Here the CDR3 DNA reads TGTGCCAGCAGCTTGGGTGTGGCGATACCGTCCTACGAGCAGTACTTC. The encoded protein is CASSLGVAIPSYEQYF.